A selection of T cell receptor beta chains follows, all from one sample in a study of graft-versus-host responses after intestinal transplantation. The data were produced by immunoSEQ multiplex PCR, yet TCRdb's version contains in-frame clones alone and is incomplete. This table holds under 150,000 clones, about 95% found once. These receptors have no known antigen. The sequenced sample was unstimulated CD8+ T cells sorted from spleen or lymph node cells, obtained before intestinal transplant. The source of these receptors is a human donor who received an intestinal transplant. Both conserved end residues are part of each CDR3. The D gene is left open where the match is weak. The listing skips clone size in some rows; elsewhere it reads once, few, many or a size class.

j_call v_call d_call clone_size cdr3_nt cdr3_aa
TRBJ2-7 TRBV27 TRBD1 . TGTGCCAGCAGTTTATCCTCGGGACAGGGAGATTACGAGCAGTACTTC CASSLSSGQGDYEQYF
TRBJ1-5 TRBV28 TRBD1 . TGTGCCATCGAGAGGGACAGGGGGCCAAGGCAGCCCCAGCATTTT CAIERDRGPRQPQHF
TRBJ1-2 TRBV19 . . TGTGCCAGTAGTTTTGGGGATGGCTACACCTTC CASSFGDGYTF
TRBJ1-1 TRBV11-2 TRBD1 . TGTGCCAGCAGCCACAGGGGGGGAACTGAAGCTTTCTTT CASSHRGGTEAFF
TRBJ1-1 TRBV6-5 . . TGTGCCAGCAGTTACTCGAGGGGGGGAAGCACTGAAGCTTTCTTT CASSYSRGGSTEAFF
TRBJ1-1 TRBV10-2 . . TGCGCCAGCTATACAGGTGGATACACTGAAGCTTTCTTT CASYTGGYTEAFF
TRBJ2-3 TRBV2 . . TGTGCCAGCAGTGGGGATTCCACAGATACGCAGTATTTT CASSGDSTDTQYF
TRBJ2-5 TRBV5-1 TRBD1 . TGCGCCAGCAGTTATGGGACAGATGAGTACTTC CASSYGTDEYF
TRBJ2-1 TRBV10-3 . . TGTGCCATCAGTCCGGGACTCATCTACAATGAGCAGTTCTTC CAISPGLIYNEQFF
TRBJ2-5 TRBV28 . . TGTGCCAGCAGTTTAATGAGCGGACCAAGGGCCCAGTACTTC CASSLMSGPRAQYF
TRBJ2-1 TRBV29-1 . . TGCAGCGTTGTTAAAGGGTTCGGGTACAATGAGCAGTTCTTC CSVVKGFGYNEQFF
TRBJ2-7 TRBV4-1 . once TGCGCCAGCAGCCAAGGGGCAGGGTTAAGCTACGAGCAGTACTTC CASSQGAGLSYEQYF
TRBJ2-2 TRBV27 . . TGTGCCAGCAGATCAGGATTAAACACCGGGGAGCTGTTTTTT CASRSGLNTGELFF
TRBJ1-5 TRBV6-5 TRBD1 . TGTGCCAGCAGTGACTACAGGGGTCGGAATCAGCCCCAGCATTTT CASSDYRGRNQPQHF
TRBJ2-1 TRBV11-1 . . TGTGCCAGCAGCTTAGCAGGGAGCTCCTACAATGAGCAGTTCTTC CASSLAGSSYNEQFF
TRBJ1-2 TRBV13 TRBD1 once TGTGCCAGCAGCCCCACCACCGCCCGGGACAGCGTACCGGAGTTTGGCTACACCTTC CASSPTTARDSVPEFGYTF
TRBJ1-2 TRBV27 . . TGTGCCAGCAGTCCGTATCAGGGGAACTATGGCTACACCTTC CASSPYQGNYGYTF
TRBJ2-7 TRBV5-6 . once TGTGCCAGCAGCTTGGAGGCGTGGGGGAGCACCTACGAGCAGTACTTC CASSLEAWGSTYEQYF
TRBJ2-7 TRBV27 . . TGTGCCAGCAGCTTCGGGCAGGGAGACTACGAGCAGTACTTC CASSFGQGDYEQYF
TRBJ2-5 TRBV23-1 TRBD2 . TGCGCCAGCAGTCCATTAGGGACACCAAAGATGGTGGGACTAGCGGGAGAAGAGACCCAGTACTTC CASSPLGTPKMVGLAGEETQYF
TRBJ2-3 TRBV27 TRBD2 . TGTGCCAGCAGTTCCTACGCGGGAGGGCCGGATACGCAGTATTTT CASSSYAGGPDTQYF
TRBJ2-7 TRBV27 . once TGTGCCAGCAGTCCTTACACCGCTGGCCCCTACGAGCAGTACTTC CASSPYTAGPYEQYF
TRBJ1-4 TRBV9 . once TGTGCCAGCAGCGATGGCAGGGGCCCTGCAACTAATGAAAAACTGTTTTTT CASSDGRGPATNEKLFF
TRBJ2-7 TRBV6-1 . . TGTGCCAGCAGTGCGAGACCCTCCGGGACTTCAGGCTACGAGCAGTACTTC CASSARPSGTSGYEQYF
TRBJ1-5 TRBV19 . . TGTGCCAGTAGTATACAGGCCTGGAAGCAGCCCCAGCATTTT CASSIQAWKQPQHF
TRBJ2-7 TRBV27 . . TGTGCCAGCAGCCCTGGGAGCGCGGGGTCCTACGAGCAGTACTTC CASSPGSAGSYEQYF
TRBJ1-4 TRBV28 . . TGTGCCAGCAGTTTAAGCTCTGGGATTAATGAAAAACTGTTTTTT CASSLSSGINEKLFF
TRBJ1-1 TRBV6-5 . . TGTGCCAGCAGTTACTCCCAGGGGATGAACACTGAAGCTTTCTTT CASSYSQGMNTEAFF
TRBJ1-1 TRBV5-5 . . TGTGCCAGCAGCTTGGGGCCGCACAGGAACACTGAAGCTTTCTTT CASSLGPHRNTEAFF
TRBJ2-5 TRBV11-2 . . TGTGCCAGCAGGTTATGGCCCCAAGAGACCCAGTACTTC CASRLWPQETQYF
TRBJ2-5 TRBV25-1 TRBD1 . TGTGCCAGCAGTGCCGGGACAGGGGGGGAGACCCAGTACTTC CASSAGTGGETQYF
TRBJ1-5 TRBV7-3 . . TGTGCCAGCAGCTCAGGGGTGGGGCAGCCCCAGCATTTT CASSSGVGQPQHF
TRBJ2-5 TRBV28 . . TGTGCCAGCAGCGATCAGGGAGTCGAAGAGACCCAGTACTTC CASSDQGVEETQYF
TRBJ2-7 TRBV10-1 TRBD2 . TGCGCCAGCAGTGAAGTAGCGGGAGGGGGGGAGCAGTACTTC CASSEVAGGGEQYF
TRBJ1-4 TRBV25-1 . . TGTGCCATCCTCACTAATGAGGGGATTCCGAAGAATGAAAAACTGTTTTTT CAILTNEGIPKNEKLFF
TRBJ2-3 TRBV15 TRBD2 . TGTGCCACCAGCCCCGATGACCTAGCGGGAATTAGCACAGATACGCAGTATTTT CATSPDDLAGISTDTQYF
TRBJ1-2 TRBV10-3 . . TGTGCCATCAGTGACCCAGATGCCTTCCCCTATGGCTACACCTTC CAISDPDAFPYGYTF
TRBJ2-7 TRBV11-2 . . TGTGCCAGCAGCTATAGGGGGGACTCATACGAGCAGTACTCCCCTTCGGGGTACTTC CASSYRGDSYEQYSPSGYF
TRBJ2-7 TRBV29-1 . . TGCAGCGTCCTTCCTACAGACACCTACGAGCAGTACTTC CSVLPTDTYEQYF
TRBJ2-5 TRBV19 . . TGTGCCAGTAGTATTGACGGGAGAAGGGCGGAGACCCAGTACTTC CASSIDGRRAETQYF
TRBJ2-5 TRBV7-6 . . TGTGCCAGCAGCTTATTTTCTAGCGAGCAAGAGACCCAGTACTTC CASSLFSSEQETQYF
TRBJ1-1 TRBV28 . . TGTGCCAGCAGTTTACAGGCAACGGGCACTGAAGCTTTCTTT CASSLQATGTEAFF
TRBJ2-1 TRBV4-3 TRBD2 . TGCGCCAGCAGCCAAGATCCTAGCGGGAGACTTTACAATGAGCAGTTCTTC CASSQDPSGRLYNEQFF
TRBJ2-5 TRBV28 TRBD2 . TGTGCCAGCAGTTTCCCTAGCGGGTATCAAGAGACCCAGTACTTC CASSFPSGYQETQYF